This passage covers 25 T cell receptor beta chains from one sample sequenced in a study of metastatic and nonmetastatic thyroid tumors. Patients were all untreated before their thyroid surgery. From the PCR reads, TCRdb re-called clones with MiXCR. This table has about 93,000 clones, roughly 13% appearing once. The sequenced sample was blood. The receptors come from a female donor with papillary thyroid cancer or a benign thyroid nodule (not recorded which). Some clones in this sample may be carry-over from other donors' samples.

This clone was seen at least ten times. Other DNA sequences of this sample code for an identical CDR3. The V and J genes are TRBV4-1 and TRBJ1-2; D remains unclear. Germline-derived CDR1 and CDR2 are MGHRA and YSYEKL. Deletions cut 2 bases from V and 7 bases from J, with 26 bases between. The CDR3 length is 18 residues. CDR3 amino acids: CASSQRATPESPGFGYTF. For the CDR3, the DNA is TGCGCCAGCAGCCAAAGAGCTACACCCGAGTCACCGGGATTTGGCTACACCTTC.

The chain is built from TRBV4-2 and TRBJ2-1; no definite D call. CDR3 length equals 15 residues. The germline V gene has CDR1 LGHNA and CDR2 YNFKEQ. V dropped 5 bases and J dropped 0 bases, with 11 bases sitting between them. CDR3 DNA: TGTGCCAGCAGCACGGACCCAAACTCCTACAATGAGCAGTTCTTC. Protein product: CASSTDPNSYNEQFF.

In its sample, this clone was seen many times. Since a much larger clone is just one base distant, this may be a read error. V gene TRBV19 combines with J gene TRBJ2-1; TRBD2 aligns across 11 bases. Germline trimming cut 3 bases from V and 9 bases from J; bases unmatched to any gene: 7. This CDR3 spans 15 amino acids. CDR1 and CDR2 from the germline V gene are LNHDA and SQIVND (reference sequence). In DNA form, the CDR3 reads TGTGCCAGTAGTATTTCATCTAGCGGGAGGACTGAGCAGTTCTTC. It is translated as CASSISSSGRTEQFF.

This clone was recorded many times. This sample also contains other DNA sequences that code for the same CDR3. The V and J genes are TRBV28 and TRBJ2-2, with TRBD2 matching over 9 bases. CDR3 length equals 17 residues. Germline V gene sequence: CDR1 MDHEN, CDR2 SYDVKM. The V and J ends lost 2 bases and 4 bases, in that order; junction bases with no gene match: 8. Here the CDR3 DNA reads TGTGCCAGCAGTTTACCCGGGACTAGCTCAAGCACCGGGGAGCTGTTTTTT. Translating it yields CASSLPGTSSSTGELFF.

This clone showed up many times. CDR3 amino acids: CASSIAGGDTGELFF. The CDR3 nucleotides are TGCGCCAGCAGCATAGCGGGAGGCGACACCGGGGAGCTGTTTTTT. The chain links TRBV4-3 to TRBJ2-2; TRBD2 matches at 10 bases. The V gene end was trimmed by 5 bases and the J gene end by 3 bases; junction bases not matched to a gene: 3. CDR1 is LGHNA, CDR2 YSLEER, per germline. This CDR3 contains 15 residues.

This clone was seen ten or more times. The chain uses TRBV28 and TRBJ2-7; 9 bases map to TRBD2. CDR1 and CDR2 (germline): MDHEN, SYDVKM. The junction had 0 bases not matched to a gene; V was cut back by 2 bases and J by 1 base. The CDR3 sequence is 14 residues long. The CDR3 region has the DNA TGTGCCAGCAGTTTACTAGCGGGGTCCTACGAGCAGTACTTC. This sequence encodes CASSLLAGSYEQYF.

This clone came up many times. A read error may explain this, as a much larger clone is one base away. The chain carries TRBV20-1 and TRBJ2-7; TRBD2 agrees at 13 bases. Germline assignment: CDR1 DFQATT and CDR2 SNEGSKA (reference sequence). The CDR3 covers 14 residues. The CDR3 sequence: CSARTSGSSYGQYF. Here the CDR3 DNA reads TGCAGTGCGCGGACTAGCGGGAGCTCCTACGGGCAGTACTTC.

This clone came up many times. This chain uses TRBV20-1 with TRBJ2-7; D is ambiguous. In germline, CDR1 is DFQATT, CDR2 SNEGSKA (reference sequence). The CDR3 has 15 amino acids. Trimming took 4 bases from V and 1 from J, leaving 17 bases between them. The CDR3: CSATAASSSSYEQYF. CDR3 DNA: TGCAGTGCTACGGCCGCGTCCTCCTCGTCCTACGAGCAGTACTTC.

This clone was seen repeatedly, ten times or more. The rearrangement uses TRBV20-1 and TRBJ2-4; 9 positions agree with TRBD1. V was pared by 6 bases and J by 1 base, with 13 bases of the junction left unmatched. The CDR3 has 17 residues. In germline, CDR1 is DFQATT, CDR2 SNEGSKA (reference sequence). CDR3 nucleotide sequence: TGCAGTGCCGGAGAATCGGACAGGGGTTGGGCCAAAAACATTCAGTACTTC. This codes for CSAGESDRGWAKNIQYF.

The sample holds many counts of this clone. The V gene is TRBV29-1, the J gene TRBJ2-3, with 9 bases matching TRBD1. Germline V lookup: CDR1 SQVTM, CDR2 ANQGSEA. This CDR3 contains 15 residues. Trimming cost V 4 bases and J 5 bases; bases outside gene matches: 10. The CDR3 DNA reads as TGCAGCGTTGTCGGTGGGACAGGGCATGGAGATACGCAGTATTTT. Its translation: CSVVGGTGHGDTQYF.

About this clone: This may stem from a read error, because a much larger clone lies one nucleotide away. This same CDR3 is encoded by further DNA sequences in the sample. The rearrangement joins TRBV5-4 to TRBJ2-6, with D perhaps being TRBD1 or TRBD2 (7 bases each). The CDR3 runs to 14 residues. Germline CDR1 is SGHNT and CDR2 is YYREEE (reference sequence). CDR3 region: CASSLAGGDNVLTF. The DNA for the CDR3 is TGTGCCAGCAGCTTGGCAGGGGGGGACAACGTCCTGACTTTC.

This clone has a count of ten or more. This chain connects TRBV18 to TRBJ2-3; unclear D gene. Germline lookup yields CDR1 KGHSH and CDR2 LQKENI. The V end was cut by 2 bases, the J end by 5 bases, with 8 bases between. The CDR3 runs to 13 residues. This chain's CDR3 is CASSPKDEDTQYF. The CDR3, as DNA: TGTGCCAGCTCACCAAAGGACGAAGATACGCAGTATTTT.

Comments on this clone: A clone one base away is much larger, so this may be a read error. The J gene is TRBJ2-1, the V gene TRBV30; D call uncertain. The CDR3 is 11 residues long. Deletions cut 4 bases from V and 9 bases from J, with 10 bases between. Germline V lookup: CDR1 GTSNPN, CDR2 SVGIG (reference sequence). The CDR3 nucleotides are TGTGCCTGGATTGCACTGCTTGAGCAGTTCTTC. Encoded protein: CAWIALLEQFF. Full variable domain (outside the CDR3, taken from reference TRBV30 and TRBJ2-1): SQTIHQWPATLVQPVGSPLSLECTVEGTSNPNLYWYRQAAGRGLQLLFYSVGIGQISSEVPQNLSASRPQDRQFILSSKKLLLSDSGFYLCAWIALLEQFFGPGTRLTVL.

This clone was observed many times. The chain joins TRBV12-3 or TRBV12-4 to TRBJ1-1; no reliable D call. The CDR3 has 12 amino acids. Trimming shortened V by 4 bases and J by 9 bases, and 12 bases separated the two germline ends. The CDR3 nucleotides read TGTGCCAGCAGTTGGCGGTTACCACAAGCTTTCTTT. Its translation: CASSWRLPQAFF.

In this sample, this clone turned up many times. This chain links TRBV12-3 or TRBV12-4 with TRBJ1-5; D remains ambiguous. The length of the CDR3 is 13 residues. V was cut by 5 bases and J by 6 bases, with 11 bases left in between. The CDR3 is CASSRTHSQPQHF. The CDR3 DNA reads TGTGCCAGCAGTCGCACTCACAGTCAGCCCCAGCATTTT.

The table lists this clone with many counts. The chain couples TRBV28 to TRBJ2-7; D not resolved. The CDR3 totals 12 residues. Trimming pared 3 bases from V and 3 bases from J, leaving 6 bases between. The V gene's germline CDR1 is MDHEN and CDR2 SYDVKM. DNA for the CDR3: TGTGCCAGCAGTTTGTGGAGCTACGAGCAGTACTTC. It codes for CASSLWSYEQYF.

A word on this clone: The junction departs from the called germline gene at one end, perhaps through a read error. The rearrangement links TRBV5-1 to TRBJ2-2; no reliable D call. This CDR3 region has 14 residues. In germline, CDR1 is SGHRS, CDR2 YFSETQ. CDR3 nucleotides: TGCGTCAGCAGCTTGGTTCAGGTAGCCTGGGAGCTGTTTTTT. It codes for CVSSLVQVAWELFF.

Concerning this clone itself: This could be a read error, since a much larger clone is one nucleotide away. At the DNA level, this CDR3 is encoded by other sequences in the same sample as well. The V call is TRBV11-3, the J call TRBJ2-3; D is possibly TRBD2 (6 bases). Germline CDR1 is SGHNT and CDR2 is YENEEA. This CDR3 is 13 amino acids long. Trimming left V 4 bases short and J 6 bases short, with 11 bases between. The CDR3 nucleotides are TGTGCCAGCAGCTGGACTATGGGGGATACGCAGTATTTT. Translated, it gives CASSWTMGDTQYF. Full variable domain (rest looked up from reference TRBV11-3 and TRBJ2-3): EAGVVQSPRYKIIEKKQPVAFWCNPISGHNTLYWYLQNLGQGPELLIRYENEEAVDDSQLPKDRFSAERLKGVDSTLKIQPAELGDSAVYLCASSWTMGDTQYFGPGTRLTVL.

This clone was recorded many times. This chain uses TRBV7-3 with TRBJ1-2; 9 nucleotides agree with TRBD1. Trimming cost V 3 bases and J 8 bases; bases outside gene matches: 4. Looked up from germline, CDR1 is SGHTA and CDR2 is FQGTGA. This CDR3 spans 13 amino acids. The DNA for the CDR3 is TGTGCCAGCAGCTTGGGGGACAGGGACGGCTACACCTTC. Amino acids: CASSLGDRDGYTF.

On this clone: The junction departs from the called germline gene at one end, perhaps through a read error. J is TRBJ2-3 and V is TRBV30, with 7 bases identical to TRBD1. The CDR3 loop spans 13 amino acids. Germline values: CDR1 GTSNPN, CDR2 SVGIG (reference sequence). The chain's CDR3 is CTWSVGGTDTQYF. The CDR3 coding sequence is TGTACCTGGAGTGTAGGTGGGACAGATACTCAGTATTTT.

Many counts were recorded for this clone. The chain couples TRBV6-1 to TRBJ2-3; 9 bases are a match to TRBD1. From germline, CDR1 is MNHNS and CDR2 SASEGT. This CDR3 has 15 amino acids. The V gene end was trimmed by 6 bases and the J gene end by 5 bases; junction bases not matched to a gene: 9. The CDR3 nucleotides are TGTGCCAGCAGGACACCGGGACAGGGTGTAGATACGCAGTATTTT. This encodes CASRTPGQGVDTQYF.

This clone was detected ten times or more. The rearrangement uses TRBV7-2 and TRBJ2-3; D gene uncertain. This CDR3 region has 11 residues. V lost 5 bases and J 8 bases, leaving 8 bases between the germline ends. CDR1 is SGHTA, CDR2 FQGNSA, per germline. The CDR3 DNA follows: TGTGCCAGCAGCCCGTCCACTACGCAGTATTTT. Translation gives CASSPSTTQYF.

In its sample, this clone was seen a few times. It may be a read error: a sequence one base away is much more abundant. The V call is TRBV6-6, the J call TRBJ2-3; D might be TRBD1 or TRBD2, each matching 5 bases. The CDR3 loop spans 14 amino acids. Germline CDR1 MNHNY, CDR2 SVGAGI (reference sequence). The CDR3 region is CASSYPGRTYTQYF. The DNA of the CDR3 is TGTGCCAGCAGTTACCCGGGGCGCACATATACGCAGTATTTT.

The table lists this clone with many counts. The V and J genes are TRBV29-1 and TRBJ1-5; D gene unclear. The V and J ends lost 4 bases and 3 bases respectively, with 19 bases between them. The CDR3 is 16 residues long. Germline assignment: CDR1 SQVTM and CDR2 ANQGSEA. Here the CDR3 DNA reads TGCAGCGTTGGATACCACCTGGACCTTAACAATCAGCCCCAGCATTTT. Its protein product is CSVGYHLDLNNQPQHF.

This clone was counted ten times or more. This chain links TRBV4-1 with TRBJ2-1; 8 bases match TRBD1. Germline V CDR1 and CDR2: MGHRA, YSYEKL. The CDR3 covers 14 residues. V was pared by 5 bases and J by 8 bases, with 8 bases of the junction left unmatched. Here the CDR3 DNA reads TGCGCCAGCAGCAAAAGGACAGGGCAAGATGAGCAGTTCTTC. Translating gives CASSKRTGQDEQFF.